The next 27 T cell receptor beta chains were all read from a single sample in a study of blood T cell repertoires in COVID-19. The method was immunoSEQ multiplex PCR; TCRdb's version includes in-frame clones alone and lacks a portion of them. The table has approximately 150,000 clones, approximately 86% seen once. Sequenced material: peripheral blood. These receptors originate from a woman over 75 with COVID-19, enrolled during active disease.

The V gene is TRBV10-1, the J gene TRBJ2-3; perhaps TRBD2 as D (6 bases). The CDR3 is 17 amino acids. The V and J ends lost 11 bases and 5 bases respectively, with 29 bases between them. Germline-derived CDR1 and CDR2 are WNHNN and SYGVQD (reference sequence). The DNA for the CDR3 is TGCGCCGACAAATGGGACTTAGGGCCCCCTTTGAAAGATACGCAGTATTTT. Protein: CADKWDLGPPLKDTQYF.

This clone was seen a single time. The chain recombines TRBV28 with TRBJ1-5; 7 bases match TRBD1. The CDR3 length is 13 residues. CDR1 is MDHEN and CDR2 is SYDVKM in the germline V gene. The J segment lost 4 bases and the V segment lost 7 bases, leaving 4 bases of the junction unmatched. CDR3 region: CASNPGQNQPQHF. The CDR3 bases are TGTGCCAGCAATCCGGGACAGAATCAGCCCCAGCATTTT.

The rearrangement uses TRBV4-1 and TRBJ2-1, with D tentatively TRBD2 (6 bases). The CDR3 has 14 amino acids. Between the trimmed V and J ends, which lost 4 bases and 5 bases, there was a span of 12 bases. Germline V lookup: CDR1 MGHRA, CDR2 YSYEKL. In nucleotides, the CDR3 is TGCGCCAGCAGCCCATTAGCGGCTAACAATGAGCAGTTCTTC. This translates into CASSPLAANNEQFF.

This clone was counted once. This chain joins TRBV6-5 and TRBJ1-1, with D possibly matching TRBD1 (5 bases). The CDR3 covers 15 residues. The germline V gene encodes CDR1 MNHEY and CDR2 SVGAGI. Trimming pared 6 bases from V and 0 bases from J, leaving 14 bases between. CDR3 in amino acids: CASSHLTDMNTEAFF. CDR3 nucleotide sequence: TGTGCCAGCAGCCACCTGACAGACATGAACACTGAAGCTTTCTTT.

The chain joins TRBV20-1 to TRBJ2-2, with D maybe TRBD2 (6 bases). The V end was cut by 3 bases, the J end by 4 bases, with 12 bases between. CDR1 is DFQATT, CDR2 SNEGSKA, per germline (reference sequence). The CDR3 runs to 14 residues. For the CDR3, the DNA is TGCAGTGCTAGTCCCGGGAGCAGCACCGGGGAGCTGTTTTTT. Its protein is CSASPGSSTGELFF.

The CDR3 DNA sequence: TGCAGCGTCGCTCTAGCGGGAGTCACGAATGAGCAGTTCTTC. Amino acid sequence: CSVALAGVTNEQFF. The chain uses TRBV29-1 and TRBJ2-1; 10 bases are shared with TRBD2. Per germline, CDR1 SQVTM and CDR2 ANQGSEA. Trimming at V came to 6 bases and at J to 7 bases, leaving 9 bases not matched to a gene. CDR3 size: 14 residues.

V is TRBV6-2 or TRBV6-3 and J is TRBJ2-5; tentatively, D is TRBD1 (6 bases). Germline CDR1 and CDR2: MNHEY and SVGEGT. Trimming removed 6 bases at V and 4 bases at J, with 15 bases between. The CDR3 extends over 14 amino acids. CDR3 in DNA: TGTGCCAGCAGACCTGGGGGCCGAACAGAGACCCAGTACTTC. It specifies CASRPGGRTETQYF.

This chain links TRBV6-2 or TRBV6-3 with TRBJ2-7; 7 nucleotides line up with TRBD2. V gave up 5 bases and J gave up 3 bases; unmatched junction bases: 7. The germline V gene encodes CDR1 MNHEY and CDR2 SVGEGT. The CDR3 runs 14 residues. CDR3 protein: CASSASGRVYEQYF. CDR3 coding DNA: TGTGCCAGCAGTGCTAGCGGACGGGTCTACGAGCAGTACTTC.

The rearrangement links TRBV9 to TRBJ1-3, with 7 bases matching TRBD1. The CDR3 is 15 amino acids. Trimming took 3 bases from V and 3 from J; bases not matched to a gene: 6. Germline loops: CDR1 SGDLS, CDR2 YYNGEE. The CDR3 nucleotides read TGTGCCAGCAGCGCCTTTGACAGGGATGGAAACACCATATATTTT. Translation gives CASSAFDRDGNTIYF.

Here the CDR3 DNA reads TGCGCCAGCAGCCAAGCCTCGGGGTTAGAGCAGTTCTTC. Translated: CASSQASGLEQFF. This chain uses TRBV4-3 with TRBJ2-1; D might be TRBD2 (5 bases). The germline V and J ends were trimmed by 1 base and 10 bases, with 11 bases remaining between them. This CDR3 is built from 13 residues. Germline loops: CDR1 LGHNA, CDR2 YSLEER.

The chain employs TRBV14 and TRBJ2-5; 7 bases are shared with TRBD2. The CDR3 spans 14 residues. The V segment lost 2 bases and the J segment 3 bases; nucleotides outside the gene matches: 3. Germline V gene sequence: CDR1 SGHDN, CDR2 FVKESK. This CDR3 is CASSQTGTKETQYF. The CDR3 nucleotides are TGTGCCAGCAGCCAAACCGGGACTAAAGAGACCCAGTACTTC.

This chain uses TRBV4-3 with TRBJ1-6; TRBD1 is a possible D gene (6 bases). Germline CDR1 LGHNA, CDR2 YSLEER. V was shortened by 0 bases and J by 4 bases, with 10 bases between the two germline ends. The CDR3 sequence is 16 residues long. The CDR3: CASSQDLDSYNSPLHF. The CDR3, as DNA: TGCGCCAGCAGCCAAGATCTGGACAGTTATAATTCACCCCTCCACTTT.

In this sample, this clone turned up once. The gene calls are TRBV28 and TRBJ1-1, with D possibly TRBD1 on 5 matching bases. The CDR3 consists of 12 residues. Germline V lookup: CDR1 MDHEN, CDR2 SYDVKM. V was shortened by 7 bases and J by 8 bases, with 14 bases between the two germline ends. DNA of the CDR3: TGTGCCAGCAACTTACAGGCGTCGGAAGCTTTCTTT. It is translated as CASNLQASEAFF.

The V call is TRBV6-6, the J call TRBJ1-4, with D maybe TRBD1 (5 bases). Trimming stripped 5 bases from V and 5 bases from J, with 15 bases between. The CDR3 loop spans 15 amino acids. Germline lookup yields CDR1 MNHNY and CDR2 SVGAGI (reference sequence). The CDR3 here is CASSLYGGDNEKLFF. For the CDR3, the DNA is TGTGCCAGCAGTCTATACGGCGGGGACAATGAAAAACTGTTTTTT.

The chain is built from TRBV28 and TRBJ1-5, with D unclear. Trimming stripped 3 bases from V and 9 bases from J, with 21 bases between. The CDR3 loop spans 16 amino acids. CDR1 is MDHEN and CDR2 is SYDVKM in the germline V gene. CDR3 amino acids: CASSFIVWEPTMPQHF. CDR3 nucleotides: TGTGCCAGCAGTTTTATAGTGTGGGAGCCCACCATGCCCCAGCATTTT. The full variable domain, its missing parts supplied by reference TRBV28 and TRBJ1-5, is DVKVTQSSRYLVKRTGEKVFLECVQDMDHENMFWYRQDPGLGLRLIYFSYDVKMKEKGDIPEGYSVSREKKERFSLILESASTNQTSMYLCASSFIVWEPTMPQHFGDGTRLSIL.

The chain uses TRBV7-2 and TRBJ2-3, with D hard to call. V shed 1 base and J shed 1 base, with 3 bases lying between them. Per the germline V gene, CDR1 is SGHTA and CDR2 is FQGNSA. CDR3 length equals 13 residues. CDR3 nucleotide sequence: TGTGCCAGCAGCTTAGGAGGCACAGATACGCAGTATTTT. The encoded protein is CASSLGGTDTQYF.

The CDR3 region has the DNA TGCGCCAGCAGTGACCCTACAGGGGTTAACTATGGCTACACCTTC. Protein: CASSDPTGVNYGYTF. The gene calls are TRBV10-2 and TRBJ1-2; the match to TRBD1 covers 7 bases. CDR1 and CDR2 from the germline V gene are WSHSY and SAAADI. The CDR3 length is 15 residues. Germline trimming cut 3 bases from V and 1 base from J; bases unmatched to any gene: 5.

CDR3 residues: CAWSVPPGAYEQYF. The CDR3 region has the DNA TGTGCCTGGAGTGTACCGCCAGGGGCCTACGAGCAGTACTTC. The gene calls are TRBV30 and TRBJ2-7; D possibly corresponds to TRBD1 (6 bases). V was clipped by 0 bases and J by 2 bases, with 11 bases between them. Germline CDR1 reads GTSNPN; CDR2 reads SVGIG (reference sequence). CDR3 length: 14 amino acids.

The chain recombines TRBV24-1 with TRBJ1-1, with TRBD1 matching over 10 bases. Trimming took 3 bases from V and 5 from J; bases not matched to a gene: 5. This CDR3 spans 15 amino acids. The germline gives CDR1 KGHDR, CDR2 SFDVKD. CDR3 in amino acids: CATSDTRTGGTEAFF. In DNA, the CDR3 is TGTGCCACCAGTGATACCCGGACAGGGGGAACTGAAGCTTTCTTT.

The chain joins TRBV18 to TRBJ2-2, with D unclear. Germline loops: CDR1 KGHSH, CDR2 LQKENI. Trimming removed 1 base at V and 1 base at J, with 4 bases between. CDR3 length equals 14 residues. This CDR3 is CASSPLLNTGELFF. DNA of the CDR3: TGTGCCAGCTCACCACTTCTGAACACCGGGGAGCTGTTTTTT.

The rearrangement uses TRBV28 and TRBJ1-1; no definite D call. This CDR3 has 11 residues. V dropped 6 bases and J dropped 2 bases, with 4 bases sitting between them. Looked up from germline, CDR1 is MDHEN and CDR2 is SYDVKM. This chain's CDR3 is CASRANTEAFF. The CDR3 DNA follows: TGTGCCAGCAGGGCTAACACTGAAGCTTTCTTT. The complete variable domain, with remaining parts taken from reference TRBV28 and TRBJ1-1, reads DVKVTQSSRYLVKRTGEKVFLECVQDMDHENMFWYRQDPGLGLRLIYFSYDVKMKEKGDIPEGYSVSREKKERFSLILESASTNQTSMYLCASRANTEAFFGQGTRLTVV.

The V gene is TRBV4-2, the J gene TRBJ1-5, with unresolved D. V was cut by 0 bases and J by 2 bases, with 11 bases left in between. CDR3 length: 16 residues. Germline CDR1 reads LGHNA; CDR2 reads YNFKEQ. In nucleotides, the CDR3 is TGTGCCAGCAGCCAAGATCCGAGTTTTGGCAATCAGCCCCAGCATTTT. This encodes CASSQDPSFGNQPQHF.

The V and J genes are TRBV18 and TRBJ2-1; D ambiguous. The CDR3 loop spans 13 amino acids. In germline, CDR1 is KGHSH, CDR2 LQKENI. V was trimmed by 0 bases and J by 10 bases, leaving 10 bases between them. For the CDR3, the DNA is TGTGCCAGCTCACCACCCCGCATAACAGAGCAGTTCTTC. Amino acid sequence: CASSPPRITEQFF.

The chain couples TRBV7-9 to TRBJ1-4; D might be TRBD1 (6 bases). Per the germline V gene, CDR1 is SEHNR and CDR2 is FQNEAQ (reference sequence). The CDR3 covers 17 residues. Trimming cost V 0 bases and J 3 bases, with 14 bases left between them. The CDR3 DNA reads TGTGCCAGCAGCTTAGCGTCGACAGGACGAGCTAATGAAAAACTGTTTTTT. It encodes CASSLASTGRANEKLFF. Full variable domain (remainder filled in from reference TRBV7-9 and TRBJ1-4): DTGVSQNPRHKITKRGQNVTFRCDPISEHNRLYWYRQTLGQGPEFLTYFQNEAQLEKSRLLSDRFSAERPKGSFSTLEIQRTEQGDSAMYLCASSLASTGRANEKLFFGSGTQLSVL.

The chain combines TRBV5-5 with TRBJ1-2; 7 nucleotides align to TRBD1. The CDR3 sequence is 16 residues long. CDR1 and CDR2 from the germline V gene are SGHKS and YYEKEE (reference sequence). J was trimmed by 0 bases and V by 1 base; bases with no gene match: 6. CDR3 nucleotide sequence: TGTGCCAGCAGCTTGATTTTGGGACAGACTAACTATGGCTACACCTTC. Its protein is CASSLILGQTNYGYTF.

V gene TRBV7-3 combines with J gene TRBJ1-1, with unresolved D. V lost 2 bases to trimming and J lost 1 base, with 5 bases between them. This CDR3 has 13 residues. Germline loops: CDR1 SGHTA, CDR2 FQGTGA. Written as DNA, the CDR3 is TGTGCCAGCAGCTTAGCAGGGAACACTGAAGCTTTCTTT. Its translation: CASSLAGNTEAFF.

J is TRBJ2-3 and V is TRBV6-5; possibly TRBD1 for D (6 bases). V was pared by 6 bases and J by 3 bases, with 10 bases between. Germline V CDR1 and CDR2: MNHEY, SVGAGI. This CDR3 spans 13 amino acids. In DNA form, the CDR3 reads TGTGCCAGCAGGGACAGTCCTACAGATACGCAGTATTTT. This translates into CASRDSPTDTQYF.